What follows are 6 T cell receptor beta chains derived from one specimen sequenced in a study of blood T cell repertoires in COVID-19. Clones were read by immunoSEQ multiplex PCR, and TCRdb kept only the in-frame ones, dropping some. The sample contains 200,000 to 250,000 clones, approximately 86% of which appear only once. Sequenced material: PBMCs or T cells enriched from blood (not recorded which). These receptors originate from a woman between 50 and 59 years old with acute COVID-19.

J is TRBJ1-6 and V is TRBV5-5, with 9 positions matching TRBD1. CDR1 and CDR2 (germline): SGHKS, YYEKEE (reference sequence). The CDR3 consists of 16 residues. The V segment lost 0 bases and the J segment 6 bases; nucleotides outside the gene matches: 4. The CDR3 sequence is CASSLEPGQGNSPLHF. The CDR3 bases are TGTGCCAGCAGCTTGGAACCGGGACAGGGTAATTCACCCCTCCACTTT.

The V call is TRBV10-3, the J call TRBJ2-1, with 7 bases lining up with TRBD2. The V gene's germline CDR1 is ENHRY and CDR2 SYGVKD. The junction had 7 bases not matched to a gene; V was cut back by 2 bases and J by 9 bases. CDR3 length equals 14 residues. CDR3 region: CAISEVSGTREQFF. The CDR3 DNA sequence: TGTGCCATCAGTGAGGTGAGCGGGACCCGTGAGCAGTTCTTC.

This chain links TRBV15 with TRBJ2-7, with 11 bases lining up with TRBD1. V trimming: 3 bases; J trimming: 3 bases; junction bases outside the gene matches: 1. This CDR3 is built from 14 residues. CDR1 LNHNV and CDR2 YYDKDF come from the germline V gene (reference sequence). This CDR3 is CATSRGQGGYEQYF. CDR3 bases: TGTGCCACCAGCAGGGGACAGGGGGGCTACGAGCAGTACTTC.

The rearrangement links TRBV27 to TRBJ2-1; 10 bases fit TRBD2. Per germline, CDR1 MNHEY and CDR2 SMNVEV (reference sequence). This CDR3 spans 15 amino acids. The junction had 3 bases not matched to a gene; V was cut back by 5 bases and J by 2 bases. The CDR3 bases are TGTGCCAGCAGTCGAACTAGCGGGGCCTACAATGAGCAGTTCTTC. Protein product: CASSRTSGAYNEQFF.

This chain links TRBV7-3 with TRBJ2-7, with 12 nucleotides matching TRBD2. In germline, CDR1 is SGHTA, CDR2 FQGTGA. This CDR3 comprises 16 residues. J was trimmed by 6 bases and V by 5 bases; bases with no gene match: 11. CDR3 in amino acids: CASSLGPGLAGGEQYF. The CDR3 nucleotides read TGTGCCAGCAGCCTCGGACCGGGACTAGCGGGTGGCGAGCAGTACTTC.

For the CDR3, the DNA is TGTGCCAGCAGGGGGACTAGCGTAAAAAACATTCAGTACTTC. It yields the protein CASRGTSVKNIQYF. This chain connects TRBV2 to TRBJ2-4; 10 bases match TRBD2. The CDR3 consists of 14 residues. Germline V lookup: CDR1 SNHLY, CDR2 FYNNEI. Trimming cost V 6 bases and J 4 bases; bases outside gene matches: 3. The whole variable domain, filled in from reference TRBV2 and TRBJ2-4, reads EPEVTQTPSHQVTQMGQEVILRCVPISNHLYFYWYRQILGQKVEFLVSFYNNEISEKSEIFDDQFSVERPDGSNFTLKIRSTKLEDSAMYFCASRGTSVKNIQYFGAGTRLSVL.